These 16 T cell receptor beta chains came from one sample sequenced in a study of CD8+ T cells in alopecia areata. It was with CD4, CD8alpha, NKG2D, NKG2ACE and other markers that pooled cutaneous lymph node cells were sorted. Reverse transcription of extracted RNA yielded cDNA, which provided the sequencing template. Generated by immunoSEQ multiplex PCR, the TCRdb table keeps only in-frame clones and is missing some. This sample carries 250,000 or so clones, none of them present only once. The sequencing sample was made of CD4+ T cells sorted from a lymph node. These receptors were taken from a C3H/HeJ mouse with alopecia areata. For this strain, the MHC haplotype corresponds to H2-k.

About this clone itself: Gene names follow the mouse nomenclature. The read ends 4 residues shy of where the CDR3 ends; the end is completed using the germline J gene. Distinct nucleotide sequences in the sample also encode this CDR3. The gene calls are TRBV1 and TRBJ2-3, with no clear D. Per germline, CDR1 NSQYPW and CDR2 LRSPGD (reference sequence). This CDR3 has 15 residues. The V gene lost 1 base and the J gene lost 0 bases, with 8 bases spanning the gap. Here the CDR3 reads CTCSAVTASAETLYF. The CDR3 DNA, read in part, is TGCACCTGCAGTGCAGTTACAGCTAGTGCAGAA.

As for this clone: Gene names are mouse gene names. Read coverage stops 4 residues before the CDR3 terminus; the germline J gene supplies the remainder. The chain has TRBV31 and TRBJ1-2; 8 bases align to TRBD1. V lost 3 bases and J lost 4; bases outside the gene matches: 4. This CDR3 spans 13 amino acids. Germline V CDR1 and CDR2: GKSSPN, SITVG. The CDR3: CAWSWTGISDYTF. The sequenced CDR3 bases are TGTGCCTGGAGCTGGACAGGGATCTCC.

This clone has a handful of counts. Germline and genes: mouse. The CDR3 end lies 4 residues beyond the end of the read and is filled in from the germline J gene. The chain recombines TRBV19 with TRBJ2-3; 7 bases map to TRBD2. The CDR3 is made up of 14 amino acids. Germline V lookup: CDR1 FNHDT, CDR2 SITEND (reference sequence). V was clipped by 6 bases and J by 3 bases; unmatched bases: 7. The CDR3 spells CASIPTGRAETLYF. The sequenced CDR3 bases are TGTGCCAGCATTCCGACTGGGAGGGCAGAA.

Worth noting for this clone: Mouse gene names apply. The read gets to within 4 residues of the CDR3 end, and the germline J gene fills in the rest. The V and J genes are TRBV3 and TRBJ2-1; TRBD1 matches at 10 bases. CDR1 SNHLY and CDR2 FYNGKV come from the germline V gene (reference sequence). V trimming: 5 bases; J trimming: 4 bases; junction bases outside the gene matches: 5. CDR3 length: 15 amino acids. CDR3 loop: CASSPTGGGYAEQFF. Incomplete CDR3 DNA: TGTGCCAGCAGCCCGACAGGGGGCGGTTATGCT.

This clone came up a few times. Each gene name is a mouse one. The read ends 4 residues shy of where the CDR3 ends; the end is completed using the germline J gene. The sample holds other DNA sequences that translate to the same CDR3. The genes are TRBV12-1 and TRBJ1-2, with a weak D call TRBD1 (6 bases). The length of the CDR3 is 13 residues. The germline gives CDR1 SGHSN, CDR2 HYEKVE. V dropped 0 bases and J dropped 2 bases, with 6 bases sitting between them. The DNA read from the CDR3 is TGTGCCAGCTCTCTCACAGGGAACTCC. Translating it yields CASSLTGNS. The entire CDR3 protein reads CASSLTGNSDYTF.

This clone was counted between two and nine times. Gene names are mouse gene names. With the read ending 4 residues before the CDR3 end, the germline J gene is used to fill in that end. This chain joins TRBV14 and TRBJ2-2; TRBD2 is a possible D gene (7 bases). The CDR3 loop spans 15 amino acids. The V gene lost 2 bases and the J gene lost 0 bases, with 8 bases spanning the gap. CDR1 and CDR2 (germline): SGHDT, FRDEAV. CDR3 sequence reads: CASSFGGPNTGQLYF. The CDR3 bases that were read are TGTGCCAGCAGTTTTGGGGGGCCAAACACCGGG. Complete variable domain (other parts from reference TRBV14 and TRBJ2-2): EAGVTQSPRYAVLQEGQAVSFWCDPISGHDTLYWYQQPRDQGPQLLVYFRDEAVIDNSQLPSDRFSAVRPKGTNSTLKIQSAKQGDTATYLCASSFGGPNTGQLYFGEGSKLTVL.

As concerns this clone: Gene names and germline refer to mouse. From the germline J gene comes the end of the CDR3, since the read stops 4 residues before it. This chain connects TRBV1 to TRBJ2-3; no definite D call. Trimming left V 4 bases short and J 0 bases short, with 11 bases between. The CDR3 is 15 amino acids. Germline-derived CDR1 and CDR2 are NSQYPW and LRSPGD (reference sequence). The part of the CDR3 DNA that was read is TGCACCTGCAGTGACAACAAAAATAGTGCAGAA. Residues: CTCSDNKNSAE. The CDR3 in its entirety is CTCSDNKNSAETLYF.

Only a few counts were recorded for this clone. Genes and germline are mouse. CDR3 DNA, as far as it was read: TGCACCTGCAGTGCAGTGGGACTGGTCTCCTAT. Protein product: CTCSAVGLVSY. The entire CDR3 reads CTCSAVGLVSYEQYF. The rearrangement joins TRBV1 to TRBJ2-7; 8 bases align to TRBD2. The read gets to within 4 residues of the CDR3 end, and the germline J gene fills in the rest. The CDR3 totals 15 residues. The trim removed 1 base at V and 0 bases at J, leaving 2 bases unmatched. The germline V gene encodes CDR1 NSQYPW and CDR2 LRSPGD (reference sequence).

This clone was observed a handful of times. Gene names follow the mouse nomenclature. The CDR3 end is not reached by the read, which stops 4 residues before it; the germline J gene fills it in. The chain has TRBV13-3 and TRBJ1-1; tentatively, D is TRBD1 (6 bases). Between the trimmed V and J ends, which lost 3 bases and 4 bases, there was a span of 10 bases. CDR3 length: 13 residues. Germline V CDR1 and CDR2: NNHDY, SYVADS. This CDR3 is CASSGQGTTEVFF. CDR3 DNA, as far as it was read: TGTGCCAGCAGTGGCCAGGGGACCACA.

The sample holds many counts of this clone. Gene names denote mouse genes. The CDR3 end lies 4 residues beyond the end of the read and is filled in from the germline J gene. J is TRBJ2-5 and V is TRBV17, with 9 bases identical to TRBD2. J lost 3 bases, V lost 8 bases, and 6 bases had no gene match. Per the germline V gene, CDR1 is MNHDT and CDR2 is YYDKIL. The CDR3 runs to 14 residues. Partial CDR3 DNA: TGTGCTAGCGCCACTGGGGGGTCTCAAGAC. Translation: CASATGGSQD. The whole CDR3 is CASATGGSQDTQYF. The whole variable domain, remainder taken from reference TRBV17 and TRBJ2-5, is DTTVKQNPRYKLARVGKPVNLICSQTMNHDTMYWYQKKPNQAPKLLLFYYDKILNREADTFEKFQSSRPNNSFCSLYIGSAGLEYSAMYLCASATGGSQDTQYFGPGTRLLVL.

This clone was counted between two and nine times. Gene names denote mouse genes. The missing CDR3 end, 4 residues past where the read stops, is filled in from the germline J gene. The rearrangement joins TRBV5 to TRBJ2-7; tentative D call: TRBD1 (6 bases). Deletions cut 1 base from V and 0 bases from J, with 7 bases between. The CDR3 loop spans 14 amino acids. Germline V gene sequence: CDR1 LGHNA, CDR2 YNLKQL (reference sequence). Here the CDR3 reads CASSQVDSSYEQYF. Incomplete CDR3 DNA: TGTGCCAGCAGCCAAGTGGACAGCTCCTAT.

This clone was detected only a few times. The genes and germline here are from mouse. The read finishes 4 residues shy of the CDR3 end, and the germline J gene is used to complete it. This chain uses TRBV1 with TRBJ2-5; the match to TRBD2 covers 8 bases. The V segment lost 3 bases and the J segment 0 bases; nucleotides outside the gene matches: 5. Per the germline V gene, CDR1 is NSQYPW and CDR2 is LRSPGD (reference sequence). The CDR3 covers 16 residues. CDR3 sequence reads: CTCSASDWANQDTQYF. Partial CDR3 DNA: TGCACCTGCAGTGCCTCGGACTGGGCTAACCAAGAC.

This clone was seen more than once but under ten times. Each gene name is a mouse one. Incomplete CDR3 DNA: TGTGCTAGCAGTAGAGATCCCAATAACCAAGAC. It translates to CASSRDPNNQD. The entire CDR3 reads CASSRDPNNQDTQYF. This chain connects TRBV17 to TRBJ2-5; D remains unclear. The read comes to an end 4 residues before the CDR3 does, leaving the germline J gene to fill in the end. CDR3 length: 15 amino acids. Germline values: CDR1 MNHDT, CDR2 YYDKIL. The V and J ends lost 0 bases and 0 bases respectively, with 7 bases between them.

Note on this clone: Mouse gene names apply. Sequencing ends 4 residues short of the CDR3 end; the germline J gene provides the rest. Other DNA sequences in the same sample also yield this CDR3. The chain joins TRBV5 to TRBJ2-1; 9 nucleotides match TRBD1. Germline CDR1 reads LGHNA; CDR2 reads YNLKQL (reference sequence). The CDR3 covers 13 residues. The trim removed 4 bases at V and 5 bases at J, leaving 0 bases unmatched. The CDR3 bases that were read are TGTGCCAGCAGCCGGGACAGGGATGCT. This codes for CASSRDRDA. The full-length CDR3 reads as CASSRDRDAEQFF.

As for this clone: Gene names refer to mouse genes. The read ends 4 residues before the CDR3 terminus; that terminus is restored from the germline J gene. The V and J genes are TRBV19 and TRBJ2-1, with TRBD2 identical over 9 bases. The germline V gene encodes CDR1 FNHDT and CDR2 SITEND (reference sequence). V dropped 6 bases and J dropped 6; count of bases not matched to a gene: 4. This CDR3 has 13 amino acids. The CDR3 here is CASKAGGGAEQFF. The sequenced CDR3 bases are TGTGCCAGCAAGGCTGGGGGGGGTGCT.

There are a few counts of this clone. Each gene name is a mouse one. The covered CDR3 bases are TGCACCTGCAGTGGGACAGGGGAAAGCTCCTAT. Amino acid sequence: CTCSGTGESSY. The complete CDR3 sequence is CTCSGTGESSYEQYF. V gene TRBV1 combines with J gene TRBJ2-7, with 9 bases fitting TRBD1. The read stops 4 residues short of the end of the CDR3; the missing end is completed from the germline J gene. Germline CDR1 is NSQYPW and CDR2 is LRSPGD (reference sequence). This CDR3 is built from 15 residues. J was trimmed by 0 bases and V by 4 bases; bases with no gene match: 4.